This T cell receptor (beta chain) was identified in a study of T cell repertoires in cytomegalovirus infection. Study-wide results and caveats: Carriers of CMV plus the relevant HLA were identified by cumulative public TCR beta family frequency.

CDR3 length equals 16 residues. The V end was cut by 7 bases, the J end by 4 bases, with 17 bases between. Notes on this clonotype: Its matching antigen is unknown.

In TCRdb, the reads were re-called with MiXCR into one record per CDR3 protein. The repertoire holds some 500,000 distinct CDR3 sequences, with around two fifths as singletons. The sample consisted of cultured PBMCs, taken from culture after CMV antigen stimulation. The TCR comes from a human donor in good health (CMV status not recorded). Some clones in this sample may be carry-over from other donors' samples. The chain has TRBV12-3 or TRBV12-4 and TRBJ2-6, with D possibly being TRBD2 (7 bases). The CDR3 here is CASTWGGAAGANVLTF. DNA for the CDR3: TGTGCCAGCACCTGGGGGGGGGCAGCGGGGGCCAACGTCCTGACTTTC.